These 20 T cell receptor beta chains were sequenced from one sample in a study of cytomegalovirus exposure and HLA in healthy donors. Primers: 60 Vbeta forward and 13 Jbeta reverse. Produced via immunoSEQ multiplex PCR; TCRdb's table is partial and in-frame only. This sample has under 200,000 clones, with around 79% found just once. Specimen: PBMCs. The receptor source for this set is a middle-aged woman in good health and CMV-seronegative.

The rearrangement uses TRBV9 and TRBJ2-7; TRBD1 might be the D (6 bases). The CDR3 spans 14 residues. Germline V lookup: CDR1 SGDLS, CDR2 YYNGEE. Trimming shortened V by 0 bases and J by 1 base, and 8 bases separated the two germline ends. CDR3 in amino acids: CASSVAQGSYEQYF. DNA of the CDR3: TGTGCCAGCAGCGTAGCTCAGGGGTCCTACGAGCAGTACTTC.

This clone was counted only a few times. The chain joins TRBV27 to TRBJ1-1; D remains unclear. The CDR3 totals 13 residues. CDR1 is MNHEY and CDR2 is SMNVEV in the germline V gene (reference sequence). Trimming left V 4 bases short and J 2 bases short, with 8 bases between. CDR3 region: CASSYGENTEAFF. The DNA for the CDR3 is TGTGCCAGCAGTTACGGGGAAAACACTGAAGCTTTCTTT.

The chain carries TRBV19 and TRBJ1-4, with D possibly being TRBD1 (6 bases). Germline V gene data show CDR1 as LNHDA and CDR2 as SQIVND (reference sequence). This CDR3 has 14 amino acids. Trimming took off 4 bases at V and 5 bases at J, with 11 bases between the two ends. CDR3 sequence reads: CASSNGGLNEKLFF. The CDR3 nucleotides are TGTGCCAGTAGTAACGGGGGGCTCAATGAAAAACTGTTTTTT.

The J gene is TRBJ1-2, the V gene TRBV30; 7 bases are a match to TRBD1. Germline values: CDR1 GTSNPN, CDR2 SVGIG (reference sequence). CDR3 length equals 14 residues. V dropped 4 bases and J dropped 4; count of bases not matched to a gene: 9. The CDR3 region has the DNA TGTGCCTGGACCCCGCGGAGGGGGCCCTATGGCTACACCTTC. Its protein product is CAWTPRRGPYGYTF. The whole variable domain, remainder taken from reference TRBV30 and TRBJ1-2, is SQTIHQWPATLVQPVGSPLSLECTVEGTSNPNLYWYRQAAGRGLQLLFYSVGIGQISSEVPQNLSASRPQDRQFILSSKKLLLSDSGFYLCAWTPRRGPYGYTFGSGTRLTVV.

The chain has TRBV30 and TRBJ1-1, with D unresolved. CDR1 is GTSNPN and CDR2 is SVGIG in the germline V gene (reference sequence). Between the trimmed V and J ends, which lost 4 bases and 2 bases, there was a span of 11 bases. The CDR3 contains 13 residues. The CDR3 DNA follows: TGTGCCTGGACTATCGGGTCTAACACTGAAGCTTTCTTT. Translation gives CAWTIGSNTEAFF.

This chain uses TRBV5-1 with TRBJ1-6; D is uncertain. The CDR3 is made up of 15 amino acids. Trimming stripped 7 bases from V and 0 bases from J, with 11 bases between. The V gene's germline CDR1 is SGHRS and CDR2 YFSETQ. CDR3 nucleotide sequence: TGCGCCAGCGGACGGGATAGCTCCTATAATTCACCCCTCCACTTT. Its protein is CASGRDSSYNSPLHF.

Written as DNA, the CDR3 is TGTGCCATCAGTGAGTCGAGGACAGGGGAGCCATGTGGCTACACCTTC. Amino acid sequence: CAISESRTGEPCGYTF. This chain joins TRBV10-3 and TRBJ1-2; 9 bases are shared with TRBD1. This CDR3 is built from 16 residues. The V segment lost 0 bases and the J segment 7 bases; nucleotides outside the gene matches: 9. CDR1 is ENHRY and CDR2 is SYGVKD in the germline V gene.

The chain recombines TRBV27 with TRBJ2-7; D ambiguous. The CDR3 consists of 15 residues. Germline V gives CDR1 MNHEY, CDR2 SMNVEV (reference sequence). Trimming shortened V by 3 bases and J by 1 base, and 13 bases separated the two germline ends. The CDR3 reads CASSFARLGSYEQYF. In DNA, the CDR3 is TGTGCCAGCAGTTTTGCCCGACTCGGTTCCTACGAGCAGTACTTC.

This clone has only one observation. The gene calls are TRBV5-1 and TRBJ2-1; tentatively, D is TRBD2 (5 bases). Looked up from germline, CDR1 is SGHRS and CDR2 is YFSETQ. This CDR3 comprises 14 residues. V was clipped by 9 bases and J by 2 bases, with 15 bases between them. The CDR3 DNA is TGCGCCACCCAAAGCGAGGGCCCCTACAATGAGCAGTTCTTC. Translated, it gives CATQSEGPYNEQFF.

V and J are TRBV2 and TRBJ1-2; maybe TRBD1 (6 bases). This CDR3 region has 14 residues. Trimming shortened V by 1 base and J by 3 bases, and 9 bases separated the two germline ends. The germline V gene encodes CDR1 SNHLY and CDR2 FYNNEI. CDR3 DNA: TGTGCCAGCAGTGAAGACGCAGGGGACTATGGCTACACCTTC. Its protein product is CASSEDAGDYGYTF.

V is TRBV28 and J is TRBJ2-5, with 10 nucleotides matching TRBD2. The closer fit of TRBJ2-7 to the DNA end suggests the J call may be wrong. Per germline, CDR1 MDHEN and CDR2 SYDVKM. There are 14 residues in the CDR3. The CDR3 bases are TGTGCCAGCAGGTCTAGCGGGAGAAACGACGAGCAGTACTTC. This sequence encodes CASRSSGRNDEQYF.

The chain links TRBV10-1 to TRBJ2-7; D gene unclear. With 8 bases removed from V and 5 bases from J, the gap between germline ends came to 7 bases. The germline gives CDR1 WNHNN, CDR2 SYGVQD (reference sequence). CDR3 length: 10 amino acids. The CDR3 region has the DNA TGCGCCAGCCCCGAGGACGAGCAGTACTTC. This gives the protein CASPEDEQYF.

This clone has a single count. This chain uses TRBV5-1 with TRBJ1-2; 7 nucleotides align to TRBD1. The CDR3 length is 17 residues. After removal of 0 bases from V and 7 bases from J, the junction contained 15 bases not matched to a gene. Germline V CDR1 and CDR2: SGHRS, YFSETQ. The CDR3 reads CASSLGVGGGASGGYTF. CDR3 nucleotide sequence: TGCGCCAGCAGCTTGGGAGTAGGAGGGGGCGCATCCGGTGGCTACACCTTC.

The chain joins TRBV2 to TRBJ2-7, with 7 bases matching TRBD1. The junction had 8 bases not matched to a gene; V was cut back by 3 bases and J by 3 bases. CDR1 is SNHLY, CDR2 FYNNEI, per germline. This CDR3 contains 15 residues. CDR3 amino acids: CASSETTGISYEQYF. The CDR3 DNA follows: TGTGCCAGCAGTGAGACGACAGGGATTAGCTACGAGCAGTACTTC.

The genes are TRBV5-1 and TRBJ2-1; 11 nucleotides match TRBD2. Germline V gene data show CDR1 as SGHRS and CDR2 as YFSETQ. The CDR3 contains 18 residues. The junction had 8 bases not matched to a gene; V was cut back by 3 bases and J by 0 bases. CDR3 in DNA: TGCGCCAGCAGCTACAGACTAGCGGGGAGGAGCTCCTACAATGAGCAGTTCTTC. Protein: CASSYRLAGRSSYNEQFF.

This clone appeared once. The CDR3 is CASSRRGSHSGNTIYF. In DNA, the CDR3 is TGTGCCAGCAGCCGGAGGGGCTCCCACTCTGGAAACACCATATATTTT. The rearrangement uses TRBV5-8 and TRBJ1-3; TRBD1 might be the D (5 bases). CDR3 size: 16 residues. V lost 4 bases to trimming and J lost 0 bases, with 14 bases between them. The germline gives CDR1 SGHTS, CDR2 YDEGEE.

The chain uses TRBV2 and TRBJ2-2; 7 bases are a match to TRBD1. Unmatched junction bases numbered 6, after V lost 1 base and J lost 7 bases. In germline, CDR1 is SNHLY, CDR2 FYNNEI. The CDR3 runs 15 residues. CDR3 DNA: TGTGCCAGCAGTGAAGACGGGACAGCGTACGGGGAGCTGTTTTTT. Translation gives CASSEDGTAYGELFF.

Here the CDR3 DNA reads TGTGCCAGCAGTGTAGGGGCAACTGAAGCTTTCTTT. This gives the protein CASSVGATEAFF. This sequence joins TRBV5-8 and TRBJ1-1; the D gene is possibly TRBD1 (5 bases). V lost 5 bases and J 5 bases, leaving 10 bases between the germline ends. The CDR3 is 12 amino acids. CDR1 and CDR2 from the germline V gene are SGHTS and YDEGEE.

Of note for this clone: Mismatch with germline at one junction end may stem from a read error. The chain has TRBV10-3 and TRBJ2-1, with 9 bases that match TRBD2. The CDR3 spans 14 residues. Germline values: CDR1 ENHRY, CDR2 SYGVKD. The chain's CDR3 is CAINEGLAGDEQFF. The DNA for the CDR3 is TGTGCCATCAATGAGGGACTAGCCGGCGATGAGCAGTTCTTC.

The gene calls are TRBV7-6 and TRBJ2-6; D may be TRBD2 (5 bases). V shed 3 bases and J shed 0 bases, with 6 bases lying between them. Per germline, CDR1 SGHVS and CDR2 FNYEAQ. The CDR3 sequence is 15 residues long. The CDR3 is CASSFGSSGANVLTF. Here the CDR3 DNA reads TGTGCCAGCAGCTTTGGGAGCTCTGGGGCCAACGTCCTGACTTTC.